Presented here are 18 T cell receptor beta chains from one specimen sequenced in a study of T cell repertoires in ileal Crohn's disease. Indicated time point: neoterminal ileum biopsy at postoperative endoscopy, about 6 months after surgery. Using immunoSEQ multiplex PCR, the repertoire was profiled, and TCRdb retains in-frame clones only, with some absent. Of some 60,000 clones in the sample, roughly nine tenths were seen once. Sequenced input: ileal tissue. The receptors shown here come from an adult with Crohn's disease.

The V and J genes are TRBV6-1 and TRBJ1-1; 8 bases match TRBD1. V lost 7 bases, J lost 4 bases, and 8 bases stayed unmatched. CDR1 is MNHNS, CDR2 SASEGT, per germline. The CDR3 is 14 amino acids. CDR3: CASTPTGDGTEAFF. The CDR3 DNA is TGTGCCAGCACCCCGACAGGGGATGGCACTGAAGCTTTCTTT.

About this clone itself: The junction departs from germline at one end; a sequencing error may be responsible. This CDR3 is CASSFWTSTLTDTQYF. The CDR3 bases are TGTGCTAGCAGCTTTTGGACTAGCACCCTCACAGATACGCAGTATTTT. The V and J genes are TRBV7-7 and TRBJ2-3; TRBD2 agrees at 8 bases. Looked up from germline, CDR1 is SSHAT and CDR2 is FNYEAQ (reference sequence). This CDR3 region has 16 residues.

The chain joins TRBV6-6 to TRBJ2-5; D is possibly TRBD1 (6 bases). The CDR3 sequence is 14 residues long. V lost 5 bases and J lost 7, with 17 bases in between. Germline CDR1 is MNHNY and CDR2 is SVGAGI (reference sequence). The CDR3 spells CASSTRGSPRTQYF. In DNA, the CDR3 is TGTGCCAGCAGTACGAGGGGGTCTCCGAGGACCCAGTACTTC.

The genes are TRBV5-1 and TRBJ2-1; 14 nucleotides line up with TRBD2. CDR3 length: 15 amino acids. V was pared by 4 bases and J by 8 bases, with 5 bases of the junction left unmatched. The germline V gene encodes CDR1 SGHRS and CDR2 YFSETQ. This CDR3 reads CASSLGTSGGDEQFF. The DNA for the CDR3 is TGCGCCAGCAGCCTTGGGACTAGCGGGGGAGATGAGCAGTTCTTC.

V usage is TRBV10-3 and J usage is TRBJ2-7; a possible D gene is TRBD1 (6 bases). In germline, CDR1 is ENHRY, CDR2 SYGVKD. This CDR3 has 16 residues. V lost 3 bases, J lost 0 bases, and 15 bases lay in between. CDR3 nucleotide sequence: TGTGCCATCAGTGATACTCGCCGGACAGCCTCCTACGAGCAGTACTTC. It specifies CAISDTRRTASYEQYF.

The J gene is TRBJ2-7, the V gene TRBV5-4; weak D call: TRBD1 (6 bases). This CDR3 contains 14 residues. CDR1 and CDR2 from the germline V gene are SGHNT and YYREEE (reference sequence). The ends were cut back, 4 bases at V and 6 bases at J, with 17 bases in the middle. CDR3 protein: CASSQGQGSREQYF. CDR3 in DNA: TGTGCCAGCAGCCAAGGCCAGGGGTCACGCGAGCAGTACTTC.

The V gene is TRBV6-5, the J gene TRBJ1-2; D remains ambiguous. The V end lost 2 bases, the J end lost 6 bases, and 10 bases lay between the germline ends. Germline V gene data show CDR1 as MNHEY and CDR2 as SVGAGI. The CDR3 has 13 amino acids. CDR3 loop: CASSYGGSNGYTF. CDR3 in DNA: TGTGCCAGCAGTTACGGAGGGTCGAATGGCTACACCTTC.

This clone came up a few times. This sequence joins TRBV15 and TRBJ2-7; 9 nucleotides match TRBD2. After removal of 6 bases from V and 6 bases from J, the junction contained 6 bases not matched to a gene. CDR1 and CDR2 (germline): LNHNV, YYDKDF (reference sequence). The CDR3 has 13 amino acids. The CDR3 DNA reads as TGTGCCACCAGGGCGGTAGCGGGAGTCGAGCAGTACTTC. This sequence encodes CATRAVAGVEQYF.

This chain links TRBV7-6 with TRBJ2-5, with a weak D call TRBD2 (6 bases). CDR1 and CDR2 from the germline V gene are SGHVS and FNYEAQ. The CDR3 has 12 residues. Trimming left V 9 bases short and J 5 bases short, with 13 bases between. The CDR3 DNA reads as TGTGCCAGTAGAGGGGACTGGGAGACCCAGTACTTC. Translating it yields CASRGDWETQYF.

CDR3 protein: CASSKTAIDTEAFF. In DNA, the CDR3 is TGCGCCAGCAGTAAGACAGCAATCGACACTGAAGCTTTCTTT. V gene TRBV5-1 combines with J gene TRBJ1-1; the D gene is possibly TRBD1 (5 bases). CDR3 length: 14 amino acids. V was cut by 5 bases and J by 3 bases, with 14 bases left in between. The V gene's germline CDR1 is SGHRS and CDR2 YFSETQ.

The CDR3 coding sequence is TGTGCCATCAGTGAAGGGAGTCCTCCTACGCAGTATTTT. Encoded protein: CAISEGSPPTQYF. The chain links TRBV10-3 to TRBJ2-3, with D tentatively TRBD2 (5 bases). The CDR3 has 13 amino acids. Germline CDR1 and CDR2: ENHRY and SYGVKD. Trimming removed 3 bases from V and 8 bases from J, with 12 bases in between.

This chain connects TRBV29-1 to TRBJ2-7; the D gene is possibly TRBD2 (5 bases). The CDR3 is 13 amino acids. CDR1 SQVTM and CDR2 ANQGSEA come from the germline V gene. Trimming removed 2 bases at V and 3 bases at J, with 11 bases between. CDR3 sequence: CSVESGRYYEQYF. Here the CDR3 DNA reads TGCAGCGTTGAAAGCGGACGTTACTACGAGCAGTACTTC.

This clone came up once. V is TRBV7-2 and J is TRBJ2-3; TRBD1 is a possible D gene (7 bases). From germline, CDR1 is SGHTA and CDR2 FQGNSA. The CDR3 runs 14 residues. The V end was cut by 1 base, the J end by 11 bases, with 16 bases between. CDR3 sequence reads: CASSLVGQGGLQYF. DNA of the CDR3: TGTGCCAGCAGCTTAGTAGGTCAGGGGGGTTTGCAGTATTTT.

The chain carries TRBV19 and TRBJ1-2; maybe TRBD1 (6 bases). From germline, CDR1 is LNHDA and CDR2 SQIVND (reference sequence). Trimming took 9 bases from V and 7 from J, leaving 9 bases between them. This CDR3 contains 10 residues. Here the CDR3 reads CASRQVGYTF. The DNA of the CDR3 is TGTGCCAGCAGACAGGTTGGCTACACCTTC.

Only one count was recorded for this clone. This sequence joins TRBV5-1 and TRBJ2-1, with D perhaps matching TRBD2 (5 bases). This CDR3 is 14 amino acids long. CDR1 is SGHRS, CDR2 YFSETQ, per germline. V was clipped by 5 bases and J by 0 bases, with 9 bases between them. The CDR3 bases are TGCGCCAGCAGTCCGGGGAGCTCCTACAATGAGCAGTTCTTC. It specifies CASSPGSSYNEQFF.

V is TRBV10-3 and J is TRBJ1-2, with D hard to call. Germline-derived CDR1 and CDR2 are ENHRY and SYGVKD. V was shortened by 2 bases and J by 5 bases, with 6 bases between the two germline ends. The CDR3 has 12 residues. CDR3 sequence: CAISEQNYGYTF. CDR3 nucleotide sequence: TGTGCCATCAGTGAGCAGAATTATGGCTACACCTTC.

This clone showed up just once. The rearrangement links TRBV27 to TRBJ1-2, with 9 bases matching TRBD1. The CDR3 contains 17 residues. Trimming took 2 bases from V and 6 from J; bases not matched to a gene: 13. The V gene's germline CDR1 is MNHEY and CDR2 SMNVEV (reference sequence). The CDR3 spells CASSLGTGTPFWDGYTF. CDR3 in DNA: TGTGCCAGCAGTTTAGGGACAGGGACCCCCTTTTGGGATGGCTACACCTTC.

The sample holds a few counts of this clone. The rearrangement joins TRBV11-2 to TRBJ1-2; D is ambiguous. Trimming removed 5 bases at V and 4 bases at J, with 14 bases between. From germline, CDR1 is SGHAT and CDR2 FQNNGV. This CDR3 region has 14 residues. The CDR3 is CASSPRRSGYGYTF. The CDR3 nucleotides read TGTGCCAGCAGCCCCAGGAGGAGCGGCTATGGCTACACCTTC.